This T cell receptor (beta chain) comes out of a study of cytomegalovirus exposure and HLA in healthy donors. Both 60 Vbeta primers and 13 Jbeta primers went into the PCR. This table comes from immunoSEQ multiplex PCR, and its TCRdb copy is limited to in-frame clones, with some not included. The table shows about 180,000 clones, with just under 80% occurring only once. For this clone: Antigen unknown.

Every donor was a healthy person donating bone marrow. Findings and limits, study-wide: Rates of TCR association differed by HLA locus in a later analysis, with DRB1 highest and HLA-C lowest. TCR beta sequences reportedly predicted most subjects' HLA-A and HLA-B alleles accurately. In an earlier analysis, most TCR beta V segments were productive about 90% or about 30% of the time.

The receptor was isolated from a woman in her fifties or sixties in good health and CMV-seropositive. Source material: PBMCs.

CDR3 DNA sequence: TGTGCCAGCAGCCAAGAATGGCGGGGGGGATACGAGCAGTACTTC. Translated: CASSQEWRGGYEQYF. This chain connects TRBV4-2 to TRBJ2-7, with 9 bases identical to TRBD2. Trimming at V came to 0 bases and at J to 4 bases, leaving 4 bases not matched to a gene. The CDR3 totals 15 residues. CDR1 LGHNA and CDR2 YNFKEQ come from the germline V gene.